Sequencing of this T cell receptor (beta chain) was carried out in a study of blood T cell repertoires in COVID-19. Study context: Acute-phase and convalescent COVID-19 samples originated in the United States, Italy and Spain. The analysed material was cDNA or gDNA that came from T cells, B-cell-depleted T cells, or PBMCs.

In germline, CDR1 is MDHEN, CDR2 SYDVKM. The ends were cut back, 2 bases at V and 7 bases at J, with 9 bases in the middle. This CDR3 has 13 residues. This table comes from immunoSEQ multiplex PCR, and its TCRdb copy is limited to in-frame clones, with some not included. The sample yields 35,000 to 45,000 clones, over 70% seen once. Input material: peripheral blood. V is TRBV28 and J is TRBJ1-5; D is ambiguous. The TCR was taken from a woman aged 80 or over with acute or convalescent COVID-19. CDR3 loop: CASSLNPQQPQHF. CDR3 nucleotides: TGTGCCAGCAGTTTAAACCCCCAGCAGCCCCAGCATTTT.